This T cell receptor beta chain comes out of a study of cytomegalovirus exposure and HLA in healthy donors. The CDR3 runs 13 residues. V shed 4 bases, J shed 6 bases, and the junction held 3 bases outside the gene matches. CDR1 and CDR2 (germline): MGHRA, YSYEKL. Use of 60 Vbeta and 13 Jbeta primers characterized the PCR. Profiling relied on immunoSEQ multiplex PCR, and the TCRdb table lists in-frame clones only, not all of them. The sample consists of 80,000 to 100,000 clones, 70% to 80% of them appearing once. The TCR comes from a male donor in good health and CMV-seropositive. The chain joins TRBV4-1 to TRBJ1-2; 9 bases align to TRBD1. Sequencing was carried out using PBMCs. CDR3 in DNA: TGCGCCAGCAGCCTGGGACAGGGAGATGGCTACACCTTC. Translated: CASSLGQGDGYTF.